This is a list of T cell receptor beta chains from one sample in a study of blood T cells in healthy people across ages. TCRdb independently ran MiXCR on the 5' RACE reads; one entry per CDR3 protein. The table has roughly 700,000 distinct CDR3 sequences, 32% seen once. The sample consisted of blood. These receptors all come from an elderly woman in good health. CDR3s include the opening cysteine and the closing phenylalanine or tryptophan.

cdr3_aa j_call v_call
CSADHRGDGEKLFF TRBJ1-4 TRBV20-1
CASSLDLGQPQHF TRBJ1-5 TRBV5-6
CSASYRASPAEQYF TRBJ2-7 TRBV20-1
CASSEFKGMNTEAFF TRBJ1-1 TRBV25-1
CASSYDRDKTQYF TRBJ2-5 TRBV7-6
CSAEGGEETQYF TRBJ2-5 TRBV20-1
CASSNAPPGTQYF TRBJ2-5 TRBV11-2
CASSLPGQGPGEAFF TRBJ1-1 TRBV7-3
CSWTDLSYEQYF TRBJ2-7 TRBV29-1
CASSFPARASGLRNEQFF TRBJ2-1 TRBV28
CASSKGDRGSTDTQYF TRBJ2-3 TRBV5-1
CASSRIDGAGGNNEQFF TRBJ2-1 TRBV7-2
CASSLGRAYAGYGYTF TRBJ1-2 TRBV7-9
CASSSTSIQETQYF TRBJ2-5 TRBV7-9
CASSQEPGPWGETQYF TRBJ2-5 TRBV4-1
CASSAPPPKVMGNEQFF TRBJ2-1 TRBV9
CASSLSRTGTQYF TRBJ2-5 TRBV7-8
CASSLLGDRAMGAKNIQYF TRBJ2-4 TRBV7-9
CASSSASFDTQYF TRBJ2-3 TRBV5-1
CASSWRQRADTQYF TRBJ2-3 TRBV12-3/TRBV12-4
CSAPPSTDTQYF TRBJ2-3 TRBV20-1
CSAREAGDGTDTQYF TRBJ2-3 TRBV20-1
CSASVLGLASNQPQHF TRBJ1-5 TRBV20-1
CAISAQGTDTQYF TRBJ2-3 TRBV10-3
CASSWGGNAGELFF TRBJ2-2 TRBV5-1
CASSSSGGGSFEQFF TRBJ2-1 TRBV7-9
CASSQLTGGSGTEAFF TRBJ1-1 TRBV6-2/TRBV6-3
CASSYDRRGGRSRSPLHF TRBJ1-6 TRBV12-3/TRBV12-4
CASSKPSGGVDEQYF TRBJ2-5 TRBV7-8
CASSWGTGGSYEQYF TRBJ2-7 TRBV7-2